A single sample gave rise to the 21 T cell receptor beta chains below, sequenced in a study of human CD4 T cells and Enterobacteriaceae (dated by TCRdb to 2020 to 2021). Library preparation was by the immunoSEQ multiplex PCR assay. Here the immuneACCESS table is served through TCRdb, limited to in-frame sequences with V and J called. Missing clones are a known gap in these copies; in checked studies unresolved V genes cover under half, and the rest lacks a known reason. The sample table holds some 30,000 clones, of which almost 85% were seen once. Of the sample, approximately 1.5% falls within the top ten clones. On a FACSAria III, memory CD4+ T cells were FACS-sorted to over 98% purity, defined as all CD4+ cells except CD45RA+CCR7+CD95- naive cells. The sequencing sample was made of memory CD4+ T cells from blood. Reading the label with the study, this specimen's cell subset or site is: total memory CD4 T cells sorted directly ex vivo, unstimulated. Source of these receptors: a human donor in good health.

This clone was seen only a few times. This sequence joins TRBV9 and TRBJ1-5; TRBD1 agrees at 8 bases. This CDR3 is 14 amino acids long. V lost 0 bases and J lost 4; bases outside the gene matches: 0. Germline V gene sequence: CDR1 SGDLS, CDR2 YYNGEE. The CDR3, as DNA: TGTGCCAGCAGCGTAGGACAGGGGAATCAGCCCCAGCATTTT. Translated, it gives CASSVGQGNQPQHF.

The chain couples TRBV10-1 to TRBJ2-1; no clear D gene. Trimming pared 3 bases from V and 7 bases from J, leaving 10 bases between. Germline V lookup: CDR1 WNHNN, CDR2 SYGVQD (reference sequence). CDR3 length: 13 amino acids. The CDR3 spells CASSENGVNEQFF. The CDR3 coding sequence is TGCGCCAGCAGTGAAAACGGCGTGAATGAGCAGTTCTTC.

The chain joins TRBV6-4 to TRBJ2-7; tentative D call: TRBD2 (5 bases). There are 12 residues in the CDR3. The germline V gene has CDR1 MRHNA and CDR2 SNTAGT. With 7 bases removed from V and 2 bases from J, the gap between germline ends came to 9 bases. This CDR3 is CASTHGAYEQYF. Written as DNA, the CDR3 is TGTGCCAGCACCCACGGGGCCTACGAGCAGTACTTC.

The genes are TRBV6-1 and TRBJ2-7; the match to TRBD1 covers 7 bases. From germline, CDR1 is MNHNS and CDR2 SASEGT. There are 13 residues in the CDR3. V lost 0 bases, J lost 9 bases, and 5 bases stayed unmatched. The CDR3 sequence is CASSEAGQLGQYF. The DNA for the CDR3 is TGTGCCAGCAGTGAAGCGGGACAGCTCGGGCAGTACTTC.

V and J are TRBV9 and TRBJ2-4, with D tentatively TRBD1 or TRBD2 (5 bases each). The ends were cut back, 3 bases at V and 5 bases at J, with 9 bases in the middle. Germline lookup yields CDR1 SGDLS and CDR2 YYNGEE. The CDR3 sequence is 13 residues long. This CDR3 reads CASSAGTQNIQYF. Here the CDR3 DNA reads TGTGCCAGCAGCGCCGGGACCCAAAACATTCAGTACTTC.

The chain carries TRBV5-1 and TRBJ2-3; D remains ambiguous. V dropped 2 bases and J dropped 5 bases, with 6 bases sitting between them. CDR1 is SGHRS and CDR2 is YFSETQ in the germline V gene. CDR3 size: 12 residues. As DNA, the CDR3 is TGCGCCAGCAGCTTCGAAGGAGATACGCAGTATTTT. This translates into CASSFEGDTQYF.

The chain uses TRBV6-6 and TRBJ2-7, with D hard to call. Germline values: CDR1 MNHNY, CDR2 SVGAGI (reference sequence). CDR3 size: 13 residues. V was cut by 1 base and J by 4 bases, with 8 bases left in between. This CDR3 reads CASSYYRIYEQYF. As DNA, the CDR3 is TGTGCCAGCAGTTACTACAGAATTTACGAGCAGTACTTC.

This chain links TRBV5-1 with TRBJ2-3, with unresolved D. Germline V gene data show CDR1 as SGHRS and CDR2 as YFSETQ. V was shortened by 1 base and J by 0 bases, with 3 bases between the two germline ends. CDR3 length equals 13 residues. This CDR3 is CASSLPSTDTQYF. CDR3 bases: TGCGCCAGCAGCTTGCCGAGCACAGATACGCAGTATTTT.

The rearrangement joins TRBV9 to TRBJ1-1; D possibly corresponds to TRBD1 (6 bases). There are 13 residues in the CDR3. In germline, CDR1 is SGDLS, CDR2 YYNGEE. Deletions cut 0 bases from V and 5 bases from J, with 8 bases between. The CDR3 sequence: CASSVDRETEAFF. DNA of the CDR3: TGTGCCAGCAGCGTAGACAGGGAAACTGAAGCTTTCTTT.

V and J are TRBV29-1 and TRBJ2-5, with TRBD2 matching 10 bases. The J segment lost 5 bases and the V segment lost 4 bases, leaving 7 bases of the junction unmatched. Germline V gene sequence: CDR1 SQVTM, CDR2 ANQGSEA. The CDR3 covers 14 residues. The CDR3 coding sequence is TGCAGCGTTGTTCTAGCGGGAGAACGCGAGACCCAGTACTTC. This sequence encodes CSVVLAGERETQYF.

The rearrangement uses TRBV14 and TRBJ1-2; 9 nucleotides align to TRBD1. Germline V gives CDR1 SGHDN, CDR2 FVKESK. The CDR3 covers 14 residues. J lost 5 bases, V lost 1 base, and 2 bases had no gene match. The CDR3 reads CASSQAGQGYGYTF. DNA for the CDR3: TGTGCCAGCAGCCAAGCGGGACAGGGTTATGGCTACACCTTC.

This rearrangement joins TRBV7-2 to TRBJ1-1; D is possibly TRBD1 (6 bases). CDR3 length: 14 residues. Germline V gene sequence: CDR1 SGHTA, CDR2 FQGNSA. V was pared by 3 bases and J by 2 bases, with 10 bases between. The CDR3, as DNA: TGTGCCAGCAGCTTCGGGGGGCTAAACACTGAAGCTTTCTTT. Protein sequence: CASSFGGLNTEAFF. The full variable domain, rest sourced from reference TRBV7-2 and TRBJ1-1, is GAGVSQSPSNKVTEKGKDVELRCDPISGHTALYWYRQSLGQGLEFLIYFQGNSAPDKSGLPSDRFSAERTGGSVSTLTIQRTQQEDSAVYLCASSFGGLNTEAFFGQGTRLTVV.

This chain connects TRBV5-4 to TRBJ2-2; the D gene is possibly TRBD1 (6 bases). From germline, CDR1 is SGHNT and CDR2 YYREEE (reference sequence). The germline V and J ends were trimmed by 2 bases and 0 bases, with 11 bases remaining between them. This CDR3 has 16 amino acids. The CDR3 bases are TGTGCCAGCAGCTTTCCAGGGACAACGAACACCGGGGAGCTGTTTTTT. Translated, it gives CASSFPGTTNTGELFF.

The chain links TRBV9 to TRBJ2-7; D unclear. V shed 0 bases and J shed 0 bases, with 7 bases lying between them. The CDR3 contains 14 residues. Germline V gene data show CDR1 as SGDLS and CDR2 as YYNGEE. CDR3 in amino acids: CASSVDPSSYEQYF. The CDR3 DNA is TGTGCCAGCAGCGTAGACCCGTCCTCCTACGAGCAGTACTTC. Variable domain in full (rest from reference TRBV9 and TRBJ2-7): DSGVTQTPKHLITATGQRVTLRCSPRSGDLSVYWYQQSLDQGLQFLIQYYNGEERAKGNILERFSAQQFPDLHSELNLSSLELGDSALYFCASSVDPSSYEQYFGPGTRLTVT.

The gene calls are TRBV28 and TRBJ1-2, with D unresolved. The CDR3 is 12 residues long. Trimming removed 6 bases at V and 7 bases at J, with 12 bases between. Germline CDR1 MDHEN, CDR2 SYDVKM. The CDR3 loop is CASRTPGGGYTF. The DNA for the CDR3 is TGTGCCAGCAGAACGCCCGGTGGTGGCTACACCTTC.

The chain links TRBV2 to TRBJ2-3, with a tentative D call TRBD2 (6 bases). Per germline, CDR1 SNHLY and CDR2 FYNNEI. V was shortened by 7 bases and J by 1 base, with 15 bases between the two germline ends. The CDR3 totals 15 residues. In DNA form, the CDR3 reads TGTGCCAGCAAAGGGTCAGGCGGGGGCACAGATACGCAGTATTTT. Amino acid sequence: CASKGSGGGTDTQYF.

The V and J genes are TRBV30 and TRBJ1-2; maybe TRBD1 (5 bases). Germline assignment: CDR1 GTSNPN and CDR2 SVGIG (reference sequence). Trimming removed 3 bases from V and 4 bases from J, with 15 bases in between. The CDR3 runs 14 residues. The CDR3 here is CAWRAGNPLYGYTF. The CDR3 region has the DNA TGTGCCTGGAGGGCAGGGAACCCTCTCTATGGCTACACCTTC.

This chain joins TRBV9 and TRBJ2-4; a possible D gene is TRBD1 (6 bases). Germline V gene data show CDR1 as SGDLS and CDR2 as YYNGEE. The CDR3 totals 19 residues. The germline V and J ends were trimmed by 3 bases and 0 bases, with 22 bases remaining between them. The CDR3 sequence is CASSARQDTDPVAKNIQYF. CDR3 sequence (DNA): TGTGCCAGCAGCGCGAGACAGGACACGGATCCCGTAGCCAAAAACATTCAGTACTTC.

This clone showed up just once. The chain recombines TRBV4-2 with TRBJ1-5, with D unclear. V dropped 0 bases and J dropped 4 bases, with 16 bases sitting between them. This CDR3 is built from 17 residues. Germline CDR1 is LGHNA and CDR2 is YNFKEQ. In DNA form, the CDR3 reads TGTGCCAGCAGCCAAGATCTGTCTCAGAGGAGAAATCAGCCCCAGCATTTT. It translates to CASSQDLSQRRNQPQHF.

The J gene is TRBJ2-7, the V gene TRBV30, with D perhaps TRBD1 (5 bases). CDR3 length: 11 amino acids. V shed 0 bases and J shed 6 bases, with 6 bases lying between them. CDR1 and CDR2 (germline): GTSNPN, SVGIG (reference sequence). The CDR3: CAWSVQAEQYF. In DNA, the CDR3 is TGTGCCTGGAGTGTACAGGCCGAGCAGTACTTC. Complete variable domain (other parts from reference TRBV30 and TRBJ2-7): SQTIHQWPATLVQPVGSPLSLECTVEGTSNPNLYWYRQAAGRGLQLLFYSVGIGQISSEVPQNLSASRPQDRQFILSSKKLLLSDSGFYLCAWSVQAEQYFGPGTRLTVT.

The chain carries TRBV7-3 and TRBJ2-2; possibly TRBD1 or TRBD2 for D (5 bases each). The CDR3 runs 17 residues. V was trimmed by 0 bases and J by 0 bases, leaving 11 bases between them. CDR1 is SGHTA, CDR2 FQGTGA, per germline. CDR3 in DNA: TGTGCCAGCAGCTTAACGTTCGGGACGACGAACACCGGGGAGCTGTTTTTT. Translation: CASSLTFGTTNTGELFF.